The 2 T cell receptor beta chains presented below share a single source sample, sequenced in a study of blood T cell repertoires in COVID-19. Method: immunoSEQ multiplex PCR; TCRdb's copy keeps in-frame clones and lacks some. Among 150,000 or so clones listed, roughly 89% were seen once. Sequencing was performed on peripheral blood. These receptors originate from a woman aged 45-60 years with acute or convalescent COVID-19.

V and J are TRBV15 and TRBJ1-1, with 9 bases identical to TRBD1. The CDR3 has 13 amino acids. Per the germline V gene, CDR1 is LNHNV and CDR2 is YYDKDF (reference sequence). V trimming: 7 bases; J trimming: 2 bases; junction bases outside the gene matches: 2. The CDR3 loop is CATKGQGNTEAFF. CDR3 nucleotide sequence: TGTGCCACCAAGGGACAGGGAAACACTGAAGCTTTCTTT. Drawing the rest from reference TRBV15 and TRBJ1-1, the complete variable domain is DAMVIQNPRYQVTQFGKPVTLSCSQTLNHNVMYWYQQKSSQAPKLLFHYYDKDFNNEADTPDNFQSRRPNTSFCFLDIRSPGLGDTAMYLCATKGQGNTEAFFGQGTRLTVV.

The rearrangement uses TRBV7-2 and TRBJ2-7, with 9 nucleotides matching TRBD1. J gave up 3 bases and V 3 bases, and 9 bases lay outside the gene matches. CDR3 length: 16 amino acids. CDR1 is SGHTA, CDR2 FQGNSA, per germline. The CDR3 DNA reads TGTGCCAGCAGCTTGGAAGGGACAGGGCGGAACTACGAGCAGTACTTC. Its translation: CASSLEGTGRNYEQYF.